The rows below give T cell receptor beta chains drawn from one sample of a study of T cell repertoires in ileal Crohn's disease. Assay used: immunoSEQ multiplex PCR; TCRdb lists only in-frame clones, some missing. The data show about 62,000 clones, 85% to 90% seen once. The sample was ileal tissue. All receptors come from an adult with Crohn's disease. CDR3s include the opening cysteine and the closing phenylalanine or tryptophan. The order of the fields is J gene, D gene, clone size, V gene, CDR3 DNA, CDR3 protein. The D gene is left open where the match is weak. The listing skips clone size in some rows; elsewhere it reads once, few, many or a size class.

>TRBJ2-5|.|.|TRBV2
TGTGCCAGCAGCGGACAAGACAGGAATCAAGAGACCCAGTACTTC
CASSGQDRNQETQYF
>TRBJ1-2|.|.|TRBV10-1
TGCGCCAGCAGTGGTTCGGGAGTTTATGGCTACACCTTC
CASSGSGVYGYTF
>TRBJ1-4|.|.|TRBV29-1
TGCAGCGTTGTACTGGACAGCAATAATGAAAAACTGTTTTTT
CSVVLDSNNEKLFF
>TRBJ2-2|TRBD2|once|TRBV5-1
TGCGCCAGCAGCGCTCCGGGACTAGCGGGAGACACCGGGGAGCTGTTTTTT
CASSAPGLAGDTGELFF
>TRBJ1-1|.|.|TRBV27
TGTGCCAGCAGTTCCTACCTGAACACTGAAGCTTTCTTT
CASSSYLNTEAFF
>TRBJ2-3|.|.|TRBV7-8
TGTGCCAGCAGCTTGGAACGGGGAGATACGCAGTATTTT
CASSLERGDTQYF
>TRBJ2-2|.|.|TRBV5-1
TGCGCCAGCAGCTTACAGGGTGGTAACACCGGGGAGCTGTTTTTT
CASSLQGGNTGELFF
>TRBJ2-2|TRBD1|.|TRBV5-1
TGCGCCAGCAGCTCGATTCCGGGACAGGGGGAGCTGTTTTTT
CASSSIPGQGELFF
>TRBJ1-3|.|once|TRBV19
TGTGCCAGTAGTAGGAGGACGGCTGGAAACACCATATATTTT
CASSRRTAGNTIYF
>TRBJ2-5|.|.|TRBV25-1
TGTGCCAGCAGTGATCGTGAGTACCAAGAGACCCAGTACTTC
CASSDREYQETQYF
>TRBJ1-1|.|once|TRBV4-2
TGTGCCAGCAGCCAACGAGAAGCGAACACTGAAGCTTTCTTT
CASSQREANTEAFF
>TRBJ2-2|TRBD2|.|TRBV7-2
TGTGCCAGCAGCTTTCGACTAGCGGGAGGATCCGGGGAGCTGTTTTTT
CASSFRLAGGSGELFF
>TRBJ1-1|TRBD1|.|TRBV27
TGTGCCAGCAGTTCCACCGGGACAGACAACACTGAAGCTTTCTTT
CASSSTGTDNTEAFF
>TRBJ1-2|TRBD1|.|TRBV30
TGTGCCTGGCTGCCGGGACAGGGGGCGAGGGGCTACACCTTC
CAWLPGQGARGYTF
>TRBJ2-3|.|.|TRBV2
TGTGCCAGCCAACCGGGTAACACAGATACGCAGTATTTT
CASQPGNTDTQYF
>TRBJ1-1|.|.|TRBV4-2
TGTGCCAGCAGCCAGGACCACAGGGTGAACACTGAAGCTTTCTTT
CASSQDHRVNTEAFF
>TRBJ2-7|TRBD2|.|TRBV29-1
TGCAGCGTTGAAACCGGGACTAGCTATTCGAACGAGCAGTACTTC
CSVETGTSYSNEQYF
>TRBJ2-7|.|.|TRBV7-9
TGTGCCAGCAGCTTATCAACAGGGAACGAGCAGTACTTC
CASSLSTGNEQYF
>TRBJ2-2|TRBD1|.|TRBV10-3
TGTGCCATCAGTGAGGGGACAGGGGGCACCGGGGAGCTGTTTTTT
CAISEGTGGTGELFF
>TRBJ1-3|.|once|TRBV7-9
TGTGCCAGCAGCTTCGGGGGAACGAAAGGAAACACCATATATTTT
CASSFGGTKGNTIYF
>TRBJ2-7|TRBD2|.|TRBV4-3
TGCGCCAGCAGCCAGGGAATAGCGGGAGGATACGAGCAGTACTTC
CASSQGIAGGYEQYF
>TRBJ1-1|TRBD1|.|TRBV4-1
TGCGCCAGCAGCCACTGGACAGGGGAGGACACTGAAGCTTTCTTT
CASSHWTGEDTEAFF
>TRBJ1-3|TRBD1|.|TRBV7-6
TGTGCCAGCAGCTCCCTGGGACAGGGTGGGAGAAACACCATATATTTT
CASSSLGQGGRNTIYF
>TRBJ1-5|TRBD1|.|TRBV10-3
TGTGCCATCAGTGAGAGACAGGGGTTGGGACAGCCCCAGCATTTT
CAISERQGLGQPQHF
>TRBJ2-7|.|.|TRBV15
TGTGCCACCAGCAGTCCCTTCGGAGGGGAGGAGCAGTACTTC
CATSSPFGGEEQYF
>TRBJ2-2|TRBD1|.|TRBV19
TGTGCCAGCAAGGGACAGGGCGTCGGGGAGCTGTTTTTT
CASKGQGVGELFF
>TRBJ1-1|.|.|TRBV27
TGTGCCAGCAGTTTGTCATTCCGGGTACCTGAAGCTTTCTTT
CASSLSFRVPEAFF
>TRBJ1-2|.|.|TRBV27
TGTGCCAGCAGTTTGGTCGGGGGGACGCTTGGCTACACCTTC
CASSLVGGTLGYTF
>TRBJ1-2|TRBD1|.|TRBV25-1
TGTGCCAGCAGTGACAAACCACAGGGGGCGGGTGGCTACACCTTC
CASSDKPQGAGGYTF
>TRBJ2-5|.|.|TRBV7-9
TGTGCCAGCAGCTTTTTTAGGGGACATAGGGAGACCCAGTACTTC
CASSFFRGHRETQYF
>TRBJ1-2|TRBD1|.|TRBV5-1
TGCGTCAGCAGCTTAGAACAGGGGCATGGCTACACCTTC
CVSSLEQGHGYTF
>TRBJ2-5|TRBD2|.|TRBV5-1
TGCGCCAGCAGCTTGGGTCTAGCGGGGACCAGTAGAGAGACCCAGTACTTC
CASSLGLAGTSRETQYF
>TRBJ1-4|TRBD1|.|TRBV6-1
TGTGCCAGCAGTCTGGACAGGGTTGGCGGTGAAAAACTGTTTTTT
CASSLDRVGGEKLFF
>TRBJ2-5|.|.|TRBV29-1
TGCAGCGTTATCGGCAGGGGACAAGAGACCCAGTACTTC
CSVIGRGQETQYF
>TRBJ2-5|.|.|TRBV7-9
TGTGCCAGCAGCACACCGGGAAGCGAGACCCAGTACTTC
CASSTPGSETQYF
>TRBJ2-3|.|.|TRBV21-1
TGTGCCAGCAGAGAGCGGGAGGGCAATCGGACGCAGTATTTT
CASREREGNRTQYF
>TRBJ2-7|TRBD2|.|TRBV10-3
TGTGCCATCAGTCCCATAGCGGGACGGTACGAGCAGTACTTC
CAISPIAGRYEQYF
>TRBJ1-1|TRBD1|.|TRBV2
TGTGCCAGCAGAGGGGACAGGGACTCTGAAGCTTTCTTT
CASRGDRDSEAFF
>TRBJ2-7|TRBD1|.|TRBV28
TGTGCCAGCAGTTTAAGGGGACAGGTCGACGAGCAGTACTTC
CASSLRGQVDEQYF
>TRBJ2-5|.|.|TRBV6-6
TGTGCCAGCTCAACTACGGGTGGTGAGACCCAGTACTTC
CASSTTGGETQYF
>TRBJ1-1|.|.|TRBV6-5
TGTGCCAGCAGTTTATCTGTACAGGGTGATCCCTCAGCTTTCTTT
CASSLSVQGDPSAFF
>TRBJ2-6|.|.|TRBV10-3
TGTGCCATCAGTGAGAGTACAGGGCGGGCTGGGGCCAACGTCCTGACTTTC
CAISESTGRAGANVLTF
>TRBJ2-2|.|.|TRBV9
TGTGCCAGCAGCGTAGCTCCAGGGAAAACGGCCGGGGAGCTGTTTTTT
CASSVAPGKTAGELFF
>TRBJ2-1|.|.|TRBV29-1
TGCAGCGTTCCTCCGGGGGACCTTCTAGAGCCCGATGAGCAGTTCTTC
CSVPPGDLLEPDEQFF
>TRBJ1-3|TRBD1|.|TRBV6-5
TGTGCCAGCTCTGACAGGGGGCCGTATGGAAACACCATATATTTT
CASSDRGPYGNTIYF
>TRBJ2-2|.|.|TRBV27
TGTGCCAGCAAGAGACTCGCGAACACCGGGGAGCTGTTTTTT
CASKRLANTGELFF
>TRBJ2-3|TRBD1|.|TRBV4-1
TGCGCCAGCAGCCAAACGGACAGGGCGGTCGGCACAGATACGCAGTATTTT
CASSQTDRAVGTDTQYF
>TRBJ2-5|.|.|TRBV4-1
TGCGCCAGCAGCTCCTCCGGGTCGCCGGTAGCTCAAGAGACCCAGTACTTC
CASSSSGSPVAQETQYF
>TRBJ1-1|TRBD1|.|TRBV5-1
TGCGCCAGCAGCCGGGACAGTCAAAGGAACACTGAAGCTTTCTTT
CASSRDSQRNTEAFF
>TRBJ1-2|.|once|TRBV10-2
TGCGCCAGCAGTGATCCCAACAAACCGCAGTTCTATGGCTACACCTTC
CASSDPNKPQFYGYTF
>TRBJ1-4|.|.|TRBV7-8
TGTGCCAGCAGCGCGGGAACTTTAAATGAAAAACTGTTTTTT
CASSAGTLNEKLFF
>TRBJ2-1|.|.|TRBV19
TGTGCCAGTAGTATAGGGCGGGGCTCCTACAATGAGCAGTTCTTC
CASSIGRGSYNEQFF
>TRBJ2-1|TRBD2|.|TRBV7-2
TGTGCCAGCAGCTCGTCTAGCGGCTCCTACAATGAGCAGTTCTTC
CASSSSSGSYNEQFF
>TRBJ1-6|.|.|TRBV2
TGTGCCAGCAGTCAAAAGTCAGACGGGAATTCACCCCTCCACTTT
CASSQKSDGNSPLHF